This record concerns one T cell receptor beta chain sequence. Antigen specificity is unknown. The table came from immunoSEQ multiplex PCR; TCRdb's copy has only in-frame clones and leaves some out. The table lists about 21,000 clones, 75% to 85% of them singletons. This sample was taken from a study of OX40 agonist ivuxolimab in advanced cancers. Study as a whole: Enrollees could have had prior anti-PD-1, anti-PD-L1 or anti-CTLA-4 therapy, which about 40% had received. Findings of the study overall: Average numbers of expanded clones were greater in CD8+ T cells than in CD4+.

CDR3 length: 17 residues. CDR1 and CDR2 from the germline V gene are SGHVS and FQNEAQ. The V end lost 2 bases, the J end lost 3 bases, and 14 bases lay between the germline ends. The sample in question was CD4+ or CD8+ T cells sorted from blood, obtained in a trial of the OX40 agonist ivuxolimab. The sequence was collected from an adult with an advanced solid tumor such as melanoma, head and neck, liver or kidney cancer. V gene TRBV7-8 combines with J gene TRBJ1-6; the D is unclear. The CDR3 nucleotides are TGTGCCAGCAGCTTAACTCACCCGAGTAACTATAATTCACCCCTCCACTTT. Translated: CASSLTHPSNYNSPLHF.